This T cell receptor beta chain was profiled in a study of OX40 agonist ivuxolimab in advanced cancers. As for the study in general: Of mixed ages from about 20 to 80 and averaging about 56 years, the group was almost 85% male. Points from the study as a whole: The specificity for antigen of the expanded peripheral T cells was not determined. Among T cells, CD8+ cells averaged more expanded clones than CD4+ cells.

This clone has just one count. What it binds is not known. Profiled with immunoSEQ multiplex PCR; TCRdb holds only in-frame clones, not every one. This sample has 60,000 to 85,000 clones, with about 90% found just once. Sampled blood was obtained at baseline, cycle 4 day 1, and cycle 7 day 1. Specimen: CD4+ or CD8+ T cells sorted from blood, collected in a trial of the OX40 agonist ivuxolimab. The source of this sequence is an adult with an advanced solid tumor such as melanoma, head and neck, liver or kidney cancer.

The CDR3 DNA sequence: TGTGCCAGCAGCTTAGCGCCGGGAACCTACGAGCAGTACTTC. This codes for CASSLAPGTYEQYF. This chain uses TRBV11-2 with TRBJ2-7; D may be TRBD2 (5 bases). Trimming took 1 base from V and 2 from J, leaving 9 bases between them. Germline V gives CDR1 SGHAT, CDR2 FQNNGV. CDR3 length equals 14 residues.